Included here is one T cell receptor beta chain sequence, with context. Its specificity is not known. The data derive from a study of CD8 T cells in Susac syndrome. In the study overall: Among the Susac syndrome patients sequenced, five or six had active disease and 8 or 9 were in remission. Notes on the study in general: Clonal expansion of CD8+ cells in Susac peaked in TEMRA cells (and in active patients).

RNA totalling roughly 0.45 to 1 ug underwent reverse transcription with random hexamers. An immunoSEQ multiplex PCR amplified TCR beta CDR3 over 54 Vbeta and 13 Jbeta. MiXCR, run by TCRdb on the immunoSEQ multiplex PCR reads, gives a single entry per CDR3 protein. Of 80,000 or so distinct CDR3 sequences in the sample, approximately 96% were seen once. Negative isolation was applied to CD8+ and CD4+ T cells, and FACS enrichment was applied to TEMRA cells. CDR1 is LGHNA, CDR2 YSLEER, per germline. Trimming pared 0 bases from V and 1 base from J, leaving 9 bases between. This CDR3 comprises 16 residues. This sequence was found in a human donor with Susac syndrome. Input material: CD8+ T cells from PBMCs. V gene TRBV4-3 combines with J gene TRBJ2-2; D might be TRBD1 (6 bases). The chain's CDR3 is CASSQEQGLNTGELFF. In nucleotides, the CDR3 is TGCGCCAGCAGCCAAGAACAGGGCCTGAACACCGGGGAGCTGTTTTTT.